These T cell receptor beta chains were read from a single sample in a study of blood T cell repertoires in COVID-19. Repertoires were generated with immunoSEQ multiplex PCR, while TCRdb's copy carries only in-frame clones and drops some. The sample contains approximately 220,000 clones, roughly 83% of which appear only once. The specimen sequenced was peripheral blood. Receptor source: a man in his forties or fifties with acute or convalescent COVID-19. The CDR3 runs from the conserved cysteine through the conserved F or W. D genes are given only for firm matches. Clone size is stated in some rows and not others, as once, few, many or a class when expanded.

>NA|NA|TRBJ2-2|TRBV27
TGTGCCAGCAGTCAGGCCGGGGAGCTGTTTTTT
CASSQAGELFF
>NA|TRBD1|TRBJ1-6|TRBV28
TGTGCCAGCAGAGACGACAGGGTGAATTCACCCCTCCACTTT
CASRDDRVNSPLHF
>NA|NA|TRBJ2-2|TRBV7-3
TGTGCCAGCAGCCCGCGGGACCGACCCACCGGGGAGCTGTTTTTT
CASSPRDRPTGELFF
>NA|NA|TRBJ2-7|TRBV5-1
TGCGCCAGCAGCAGGACGGGAAGTCTCTACGAGCAGTACTTC
CASSRTGSLYEQYF
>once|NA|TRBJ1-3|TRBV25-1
TGTGCCAGCAGTGAATTTGGGGAGCGTGGAAACACCATATATTTT
CASSEFGERGNTIYF
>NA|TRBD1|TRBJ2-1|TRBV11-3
TGTGCCAGCAGCTTAGAAAACGGACAGGGTTCTTATGAGCAGTTCTTC
CASSLENGQGSYEQFF
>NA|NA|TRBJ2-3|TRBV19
TGTGCCAGTAGTATAGGGGCGGGGACTACAGATACGCAGTATTTT
CASSIGAGTTDTQYF
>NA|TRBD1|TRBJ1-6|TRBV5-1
TGCGCCAGCAGCTTGGTAGGGGGCGGCTATAATTCACCCCTCCACTTT
CASSLVGGGYNSPLHF
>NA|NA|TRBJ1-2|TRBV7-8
TGTGCCAGCAGCTTAGCTTCGGGGGGCGGCGGCTACACCTTC
CASSLASGGGGYTF
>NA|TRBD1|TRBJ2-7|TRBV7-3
TGTGCCAGCAGCTTCCCTAGGACAGGGGGTTTAGGGGAGCAGTACTTC
CASSFPRTGGLGEQYF
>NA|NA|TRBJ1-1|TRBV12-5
TGTGCTAGTGGTTTGGTAAACCAGGGGAACACTGAAGCTTTCTTT
CASGLVNQGNTEAFF
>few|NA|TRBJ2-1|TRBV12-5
TGTGCTAGTGGTTTGCGCGTCGCAGCGGAGGCTGAGGAGCAGTTCTTC
CASGLRVAAEAEEQFF
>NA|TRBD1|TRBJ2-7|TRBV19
TGTGCCAGTACCCCGGGACAGGGGGCCTACGAGCAGTACTTC
CASTPGQGAYEQYF
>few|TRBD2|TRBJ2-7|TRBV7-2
TGTGCCAGCAGCTTAGGCGGGAGGGGTGCCTACGAGCAGTACTTC
CASSLGGRGAYEQYF
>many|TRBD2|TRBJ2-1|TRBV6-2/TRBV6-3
TGTGCCAGCAGCCTAGCGGGAACCTCCTACAATGAGCAGTTCTTC
CASSLAGTSYNEQFF
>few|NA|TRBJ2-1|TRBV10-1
TGCGCCAGCAGTAGCGGATTTTACAATGAGCAGTTCTTC
CASSSGFYNEQFF
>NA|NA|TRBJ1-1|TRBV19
TGTGCCAGTAGTATATCGGACGACAGGAACACTGAAGCTTTCTTT
CASSISDDRNTEAFF
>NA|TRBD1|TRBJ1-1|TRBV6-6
TGTGCCAGCAGTCGTATGGCTACAGGGGGCGCCGTGGTTGGGGCTGAAGCTTTCTTT
CASSRMATGGAVVGAEAFF
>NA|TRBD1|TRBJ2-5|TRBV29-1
TGCAGCGTTTGTCGACAGGGGGCAAGAAGCGAGACCCAGTACTTC
CSVCRQGARSETQYF
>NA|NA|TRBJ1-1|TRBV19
TGTGCCAGTAGTTCACCCGGGGACAAACTGAGAGCTTTCTTT
CASSSPGDKLRAFF
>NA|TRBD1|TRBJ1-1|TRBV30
TGTGCCTGGGACAGGGTTGCCACTGAAGCTTTCTTT
CAWDRVATEAFF
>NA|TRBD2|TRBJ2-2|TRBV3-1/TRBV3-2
TGTGCCAGCAGCCAAGAGCTAGCGGCAAACACCGGGGAGCTGTTTTTT
CASSQELAANTGELFF
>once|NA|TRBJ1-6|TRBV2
TGTGCCAGCACCCCCAGGGCGTGGAATTCACCCCTCCACTTT
CASTPRAWNSPLHF
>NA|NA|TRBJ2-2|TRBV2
TGTGCCAGCAGTGGGCAGGGATTCGGGGAGCTGTTTTTT
CASSGQGFGELFF
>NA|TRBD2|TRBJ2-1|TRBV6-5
TGTGCCAGCCGATGGGCATTAGCGGGGAATGAGCAGTTCTTC
CASRWALAGNEQFF
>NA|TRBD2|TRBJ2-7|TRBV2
TGTGCCAGCAACGGCGGGAGCCTTTCCTACGAGCAGTACTTC
CASNGGSLSYEQYF
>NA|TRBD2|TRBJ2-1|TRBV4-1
TGCGCCAGCAGCCTTTTGGGTAGCGGGGTTTCCTACAATGAGCAGTTCTTC
CASSLLGSGVSYNEQFF
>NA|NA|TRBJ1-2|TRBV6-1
TGTGCCAGCAGTGAAACCGGCGGAAATTATGGCTACACCTTC
CASSETGGNYGYTF
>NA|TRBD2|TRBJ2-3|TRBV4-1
TGCGCCAGCAGCCGGACTAGCGGGGCGGGAGATACGCAGTATTTT
CASSRTSGAGDTQYF
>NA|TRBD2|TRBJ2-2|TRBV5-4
TGTGCCAGCAGCTTTCTAGCGGGGGGCCCGACCGGGGAGCTGTTTTTT
CASSFLAGGPTGELFF
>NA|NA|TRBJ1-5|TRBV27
TGTGCCAGCAGCCCTTCCCTCAATCAGCCCCAGCATTTT
CASSPSLNQPQHF
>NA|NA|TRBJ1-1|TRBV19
TGTGCCAGTAGTATCGGGGGGACCACTGAAGCTTTCTTT
CASSIGGTTEAFF
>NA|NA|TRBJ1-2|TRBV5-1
TGCGCCAGCAGCTTGGGACAGCTTAACTATGGCTACACCTTC
CASSLGQLNYGYTF
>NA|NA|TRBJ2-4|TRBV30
TGTGCCTGGAGTCCCGGAGGCATTCAGTACTTC
CAWSPGGIQYF
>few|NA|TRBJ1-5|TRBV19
TGTGCCAGTAGTATAATAACAGGACCCAATCAGCCCCAGCATTTT
CASSIITGPNQPQHF
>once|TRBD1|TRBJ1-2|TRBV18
TGTGCCAGCTCACCTGGGACAGGGACATCGGGCTATGGCTACACCTTC
CASSPGTGTSGYGYTF
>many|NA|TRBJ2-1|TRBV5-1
TGCGCCAGCAGCTTGGAACTAGATGTAGGTGAGCAGTTCTTC
CASSLELDVGEQFF
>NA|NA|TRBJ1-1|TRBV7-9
TGTGCCAGCAGCTTAGTGGCGAACACTGAAGCTTTCTTT
CASSLVANTEAFF
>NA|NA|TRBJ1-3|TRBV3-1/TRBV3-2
TGTGCCAGCAGCCAAGGGACAGACTCTGGAAACACCATATATTTT
CASSQGTDSGNTIYF